One TCR beta chain is described in this entry. The germline V gene has CDR1 SGHDT and CDR2 YYEEEE. CDR3 length: 12 residues. V gave up 3 bases and J gave up 10 bases; unmatched junction bases: 3. This entry belongs to a study of T cell changes during pregnancy in multiple sclerosis. Profiling relied on immunoSEQ multiplex PCR, and the TCRdb table lists in-frame clones only, not all of them. The sample lists around 100,000 clones, more than 85% occurring once. The clonotype originates from a female donor with multiple sclerosis, enrolled in a pregnancy study. The sample in question was peripheral blood, obtained in the third trimester of pregnancy. The chain carries TRBV5-6 and TRBJ2-1; 8 nucleotides line up with TRBD1. CDR3 sequence reads: CASSSRGREQFF. The DNA of the CDR3 is TGTGCCAGCAGCTCCAGGGGGCGCGAGCAGTTCTTC.